These T cell receptor beta chains were read from a single sample in a study of monozygotic twins with inflammatory bowel disease. From its re-call of the 5' RACE reads, TCRdb lists each CDR3 protein once, without DNA. The sample shows roughly 300,000 distinct CDR3 sequences, and approximately 5.4% sits with its ten largest clones. The material sequenced was blood. These receptors came from a human donor with ulcerative colitis or Crohn's disease, or a healthy co-twin of an affected twin (not recorded which). Both conserved end residues are part of each CDR3.

CDR3aa: CASSARTGFDSPLHF
v_gene: TRBV9
j_gene: TRBJ1-6

CDR3aa: CASSTRTGITDNEQFF
v_gene: TRBV7-2
j_gene: TRBJ2-1

CDR3aa: CASSPWGGPYEQYF
v_gene: TRBV7-2
j_gene: TRBJ2-7

CDR3aa: CASSARERPYNEQFF
v_gene: TRBV6-2/TRBV6-3
j_gene: TRBJ2-1

CDR3aa: CASSPTSAGTQYF
v_gene: TRBV18
j_gene: TRBJ2-3

CDR3aa: CSVVVSAAKSHNEQFF
v_gene: TRBV29-1
j_gene: TRBJ2-1

CDR3aa: CSAEGQITDTQYF
v_gene: TRBV20-1
j_gene: TRBJ2-3

CDR3aa: CASTAGGFTGELFF
v_gene: TRBV28
j_gene: TRBJ2-2

CDR3aa: CASSLGGQSSGNTIYF
v_gene: TRBV7-2
j_gene: TRBJ1-3

CDR3aa: CASSLAKWTGGGNQPQHF
v_gene: TRBV7-2
j_gene: TRBJ1-5

CDR3aa: CASSVSLTKNIQYF
v_gene: TRBV9
j_gene: TRBJ2-4

CDR3aa: CASSYSGETNEQFF
v_gene: TRBV6-5
j_gene: TRBJ2-1

CDR3aa: CSAVQTLYFEQFF
v_gene: TRBV20-1
j_gene: TRBJ2-1

CDR3aa: CASRQSTDTQYF
v_gene: TRBV19
j_gene: TRBJ2-3